These 13 T cell receptor beta chains originate from one sample sequenced in a study of OX40 agonist ivuxolimab in advanced cancers. This table comes from immunoSEQ multiplex PCR, and its TCRdb copy is limited to in-frame clones, with some not included. The table includes tens of thousands of clones, about 92% detected once. The material sequenced was CD4+ or CD8+ T cells sorted from blood, taken in a trial of the OX40 agonist ivuxolimab. The receptors shown here come from an adult with an advanced solid tumor such as melanoma, head and neck, liver or kidney cancer.

The J gene is TRBJ2-4, the V gene TRBV28; D is perhaps TRBD2 (6 bases). From germline, CDR1 is MDHEN and CDR2 SYDVKM. With 3 bases removed from V and 0 bases from J, the gap between germline ends came to 9 bases. This CDR3 is 15 amino acids long. CDR3 DNA sequence: TGTGCCAGCAGTTTGGGGGGAGTAGCCAAAAACATTCAGTACTTC. This gives the protein CASSLGGVAKNIQYF.

This rearrangement joins TRBV6-6 to TRBJ1-1; D is perhaps TRBD1 (5 bases). Germline CDR1 reads MNHNY; CDR2 reads SVGAGI (reference sequence). V was cut by 7 bases and J by 11 bases, with 23 bases left in between. The length of the CDR3 is 14 residues. The CDR3 DNA follows: TGTGCCAGCATCTACAGCGTGGGGGACTTCAGCGCTTTCTTT. It translates to CASIYSVGDFSAFF.

The V call is TRBV7-9, the J call TRBJ2-6; D gene ambiguous. The CDR3 loop spans 13 amino acids. V was pared by 1 base and J by 3 bases, with 1 base between. Germline V gives CDR1 SEHNR, CDR2 FQNEAQ (reference sequence). CDR3 coding DNA: TGTGCCAGCAGCTTAGGTGGGGCCAACGTCCTGACTTTC. Protein: CASSLGGANVLTF.

This clone was recorded only once. The chain uses TRBV11-2 and TRBJ1-2; D gene ambiguous. CDR3 length: 12 residues. Germline V CDR1 and CDR2: SGHAT, FQNNGV. The ends were cut back, 5 bases at V and 8 bases at J, with 12 bases in the middle. The DNA for the CDR3 is TGTGCCAGCAGCCCAGAGCGTATAGGCTACACCTTC. Amino acid sequence: CASSPERIGYTF.

The chain joins TRBV4-3 to TRBJ1-5, with D possibly matching TRBD1 (5 bases). V shed 0 bases and J shed 1 base, with 13 bases lying between them. CDR1 is LGHNA and CDR2 is YSLEER in the germline V gene. The CDR3 length is 17 residues. CDR3: CASSQDRGPGSNQPQHF. CDR3 DNA: TGCGCCAGCAGCCAAGATCGGGGACCTGGGAGCAATCAGCCCCAGCATTTT.

This clone was observed a single time. The chain has TRBV29-1 and TRBJ1-2; 9 positions agree with TRBD1. This CDR3 contains 13 residues. The junction had 4 bases not matched to a gene; V was cut back by 6 bases and J by 2 bases. CDR1 and CDR2 from the germline V gene are SQVTM and ANQGSEA. CDR3 sequence (DNA): TGCAGCGTGGGGACAGGGAGCAACTATGGCTACACCTTC. Protein sequence: CSVGTGSNYGYTF.

The V gene is TRBV14, the J gene TRBJ2-7; D call uncertain. Trimming pared 4 bases from V and 5 bases from J, leaving 21 bases between. The germline gives CDR1 SGHDN, CDR2 FVKESK. CDR3 length: 16 amino acids. The CDR3 region has the DNA TGTGCCAGCAGCCGCGGCCAGGCACTCCCCAATGACGAGCAGTACTTC. It is translated as CASSRGQALPNDEQYF. Looking up the rest from reference TRBV14 and TRBJ2-7 gives the full variable domain: EAGVTQFPSHSVIEKGQTVTLRCDPISGHDNLYWYRRVMGKEIKFLLHFVKESKQDESGMPNNRFLAERTGGTYSTLKVQPAELEDSGVYFCASSRGQALPNDEQYFGPGTRLTVT.

The chain joins TRBV6-5 to TRBJ2-1, with a possible D match to TRBD1 (5 bases). The ends were cut back, 0 bases at V and 5 bases at J, with 14 bases in the middle. The CDR3 runs 16 residues. CDR1 MNHEY and CDR2 SVGAGI come from the germline V gene. In DNA form, the CDR3 reads TGTGCCAGCAGTTACTCGAAGGGGCTCTTGGACAATGAGCAGTTCTTC. Its protein product is CASSYSKGLLDNEQFF.

V and J are TRBV5-1 and TRBJ2-7; 9 bases agree with TRBD1. J was trimmed by 7 bases and V by 2 bases; bases with no gene match: 7. The CDR3 loop spans 14 amino acids. The germline CDR1 and CDR2 sequences are SGHRS and YFSETQ. The CDR3 loop is CASSFAGTGREQYF. In nucleotides, the CDR3 is TGCGCCAGCAGCTTCGCCGGGACAGGGCGGGAGCAGTACTTC.

The chain uses TRBV4-3 and TRBJ2-3; no reliable D call. Deletions cut 0 bases from V and 2 bases from J, with 6 bases between. This CDR3 has 14 residues. CDR1 and CDR2 (germline): LGHNA, YSLEER. Here the CDR3 DNA reads TGCGCCAGCAGCCAAGATCGGAACACAGATACGCAGTATTTT. As protein: CASSQDRNTDTQYF.

The genes are TRBV7-2 and TRBJ2-1, with TRBD2 matching over 7 bases. The germline V gene has CDR1 SGHTA and CDR2 FQGNSA. The CDR3 consists of 17 residues. V was pared by 2 bases and J by 4 bases, with 11 bases of the junction left unmatched. The CDR3 loop reads CASSLSRAGARYNEQFF. The CDR3 DNA is TGTGCCAGCAGCTTAAGTCGGGCGGGAGCACGGTACAATGAGCAGTTCTTC.

J is TRBJ2-5 and V is TRBV28; D may be TRBD1 (6 bases). Germline CDR1 and CDR2: MDHEN and SYDVKM. V lost 8 bases to trimming and J lost 3 bases, with 16 bases between them. The CDR3 has 14 amino acids. CDR3 sequence: CASGGRNFEETQYF. CDR3 bases: TGTGCCAGCGGGGGCCGGAACTTTGAAGAGACCCAGTACTTC. Supplemented by reference TRBV28 and TRBJ2-5, the full variable domain reads DVKVTQSSRYLVKRTGEKVFLECVQDMDHENMFWYRQDPGLGLRLIYFSYDVKMKEKGDIPEGYSVSREKKERFSLILESASTNQTSMYLCASGGRNFEETQYFGPGTRLLVL.

V usage is TRBV5-1 and J usage is TRBJ2-1; D is perhaps TRBD1 (5 bases). The CDR3 sequence is 14 residues long. Germline V lookup: CDR1 SGHRS, CDR2 YFSETQ. V shed 7 bases and J shed 3 bases, with 14 bases lying between them. The CDR3, as DNA: TGCGCCAGCTGTCCGGACACAAACTACAATGAGCAGTTCTTC. Its translation: CASCPDTNYNEQFF.